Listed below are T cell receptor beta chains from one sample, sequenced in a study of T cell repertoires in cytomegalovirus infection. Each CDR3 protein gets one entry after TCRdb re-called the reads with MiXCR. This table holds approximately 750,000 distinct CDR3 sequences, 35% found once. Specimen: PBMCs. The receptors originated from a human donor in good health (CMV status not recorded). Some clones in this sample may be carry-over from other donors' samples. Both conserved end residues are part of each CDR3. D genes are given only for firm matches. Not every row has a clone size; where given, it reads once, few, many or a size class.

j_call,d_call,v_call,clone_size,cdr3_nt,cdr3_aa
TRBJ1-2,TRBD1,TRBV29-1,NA,TGCAGCGTGGCCCCGGGACAGGGGGCCTCTGGCTACACCTTC,CSVAPGQGASGYTF
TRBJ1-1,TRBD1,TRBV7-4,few,TGTGCCAGCAGCTTAGTTCCGGTGGGACAGAGGAACACTGAAGCTTTCTTT,CASSLVPVGQRNTEAFF
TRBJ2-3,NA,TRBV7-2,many,TGTGCCAGCAGCTTAGAGGGTCGCAGCATGGATACGCAGTATTTT,CASSLEGRSMDTQYF
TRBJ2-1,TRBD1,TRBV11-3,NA,TGTGCCAGCAGCTTAGCTGGGCCCACTCCGGGACAGTCGAATGAGCAGTTCTTC,CASSLAGPTPGQSNEQFF
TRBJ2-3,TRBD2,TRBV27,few,TGTGCCAGCAGTTTAAGGGGACTAGCGGGGGGCCGTCGCGATACGCAGTATTTT,CASSLRGLAGGRRDTQYF
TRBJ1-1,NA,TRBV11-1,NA,TGTGCCAGCAGCTTAGGGACACGACCGGAGACTGAAGCTTTCTTT,CASSLGTRPETEAFF
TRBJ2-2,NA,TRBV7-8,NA,TGTGCCAGCAGCTTCTCTGGATGGAACACCGGGGAGCTGTTTTTT,CASSFSGWNTGELFF
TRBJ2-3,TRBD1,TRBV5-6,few,TGTGCCAGCAGCGATGGACAGGGGAGAGGCACAGATACGCAGTATTTT,CASSDGQGRGTDTQYF
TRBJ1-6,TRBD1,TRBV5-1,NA,TGCGCCAGCAGAGGAGGCGACAGGGAACGGAATTCACCCCTCCACTTT,CASRGGDRERNSPLHF
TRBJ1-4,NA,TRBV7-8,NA,TGTGCCAGCAGCCCCGGGGGGGGGACTAATGAAAAACTGTTTTTT,CASSPGGGTNEKLFF
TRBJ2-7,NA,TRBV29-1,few,TGCAGCGTTGAAGATCGCAGCGGTATTAGTTACGAGCAGTACTTC,CSVEDRSGISYEQYF
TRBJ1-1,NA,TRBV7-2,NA,TGTGCCAGCCGCGATAGGAGGGATCGGACTGAAGCTTTCTTT,CASRDRRDRTEAFF
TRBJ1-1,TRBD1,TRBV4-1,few,TGCGCCAGCAGCCAAGATCACGGACAGGGGGTTTTGAACACTGAAGCTTTCTTT,CASSQDHGQGVLNTEAFF
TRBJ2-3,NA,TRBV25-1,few,TGTGCCAGCAGGGGGAACGGATTAGCAGATACGCAGTATTTT,CASRGNGLADTQYF
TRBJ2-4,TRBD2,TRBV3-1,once,TGTGCCAGCAGCCAAGGGGCGGGAGGAAGGACAAACATTCAGTACTTC,CASSQGAGGRTNIQYF
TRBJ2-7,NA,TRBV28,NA,TGTGCCAGCAGTCCTCCGGATGCGTGGAGGCCCACCTACGAGCAGTACTTC,CASSPPDAWRPTYEQYF
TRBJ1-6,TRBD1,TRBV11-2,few,TGTGCCAGCAGCTTTATTCCGGGACAGGGGTCCCCCCTCCACTTT,CASSFIPGQGSPLHF
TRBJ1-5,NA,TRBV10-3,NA,TGTGCCTCGGGTTTTTGGGGTCAGCCCCAGCATTTT,CASGFWGQPQHF
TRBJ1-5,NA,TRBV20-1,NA,TGCAGTGCTAAGGGGGGGGGGGGCCGGAGTTCGCCCCAGCATTTT,CSAKGGGGRSSPQHF
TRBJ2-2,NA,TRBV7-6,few,TGTGCCAGCAGCTTAGGGTCGGGTCATACCGGGGAGCTGTTTTTT,CASSLGSGHTGELFF
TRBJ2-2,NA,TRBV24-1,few,TGTGCCACCAGTGACACGTCCGGGGTAACCGGGGAGCTGTTTTTT,CATSDTSGVTGELFF
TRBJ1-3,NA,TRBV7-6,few,TGTGCCAGCAGCTTAGAGTGGGGCCTCGCTGGAAACACCATATATTTT,CASSLEWGLAGNTIYF
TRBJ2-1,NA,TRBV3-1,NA,TGTGCCAGCAGCCCCCGCAGGGTGCACGGAAATGAGCAGTTCTTC,CASSPRRVHGNEQFF
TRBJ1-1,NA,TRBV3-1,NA,TGTGCCAGCAGCCAAGCCACTGGGGCCTCTTTCTTT,CASSQATGASFF
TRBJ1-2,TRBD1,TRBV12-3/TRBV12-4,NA,TGTGCCAGCAGTCCGCGGGGACAGGGGAACTATGGCTACACCTTC,CASSPRGQGNYGYTF
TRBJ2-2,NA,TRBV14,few,TGTGCCAGCAGCCTTCTAGGATATTCCACCGGGGAGCTGTTTTTT,CASSLLGYSTGELFF
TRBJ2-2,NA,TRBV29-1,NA,TGCAGCGTTGGTAGCGGCACCGGGGAGCTGTTTTTT,CSVGSGTGELFF
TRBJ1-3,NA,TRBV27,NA,TGTGCCAGCAGTTTATTATCTCCGGCGCTCTCTGGAAACACCATATATTTT,CASSLLSPALSGNTIYF
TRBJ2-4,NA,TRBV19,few,TGTGCCAGTAGTATAGATCACGGATGGGCCAAAAACATTCAGTACTTC,CASSIDHGWAKNIQYF
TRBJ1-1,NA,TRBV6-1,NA,TGTGCCAGCAGTGAAATGAGCGTAGGGGTAAAAGGGGAAGCTTTCTTT,CASSEMSVGVKGEAFF
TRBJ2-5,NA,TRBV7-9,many,TGTGCCAGCACCCCTCAGGAGACCCAGTACTTC,CASTPQETQYF
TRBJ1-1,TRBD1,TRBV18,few,TGTGCCAGCTCACCACCGGGGACAGGGGGCGCCTCATCTGAAGCTTTCTTT,CASSPPGTGGASSEAFF
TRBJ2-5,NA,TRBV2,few,TGTGCCAGCAGTGAAGCGAGTGGCAGTGGCCAAGAGACCCAGTACTTC,CASSEASGSGQETQYF
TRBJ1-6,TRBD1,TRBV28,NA,TGTGCCAGCAGCATCTCCGGGACAGGTGATTCACCCCTCCACTTT,CASSISGTGDSPLHF
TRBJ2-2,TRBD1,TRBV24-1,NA,TGTGCCACCAGCCGGACAGGGGTGGGGGAGCTGTTTTTT,CATSRTGVGELFF
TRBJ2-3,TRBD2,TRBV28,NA,TGTGCCAGCAGTGACGGACTAGCGGGAGGTGGCTCGAGCACAGATACGCAGTATTTT,CASSDGLAGGGSSTDTQYF
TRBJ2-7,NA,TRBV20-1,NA,TGCAGTGCCGCGACAGGAGGACACTACGAGCAGTACTTC,CSAATGGHYEQYF
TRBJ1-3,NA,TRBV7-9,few,TGTGCCAGCAGCTTAACCTCTCGAGGGGGAAACACCATATATTTT,CASSLTSRGGNTIYF
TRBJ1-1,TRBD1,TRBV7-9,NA,TGTGCCAGCAGCTTTAGACAGGGGGTGAACACTGAAGCTTTCTTT,CASSFRQGVNTEAFF
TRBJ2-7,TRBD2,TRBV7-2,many,TGTGCCAGCAGCTTAGGTGCTAGCGGATCCTACGAGCAGTACTTC,CASSLGASGSYEQYF
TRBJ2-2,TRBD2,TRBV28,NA,TGTGCCAGCAACCCGCCCACTGGGGGGGGAATCAACGGGGAGCTGTTTTTT,CASNPPTGGGINGELFF
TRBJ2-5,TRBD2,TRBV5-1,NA,TGCGCCAGAAGCTTACTACCGGGACTAAGAGAGACCCAGTACTTC,CARSLLPGLRETQYF
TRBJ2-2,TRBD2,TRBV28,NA,TGTGCCAGCACCTCTAGCGGGGGGGGGAACACCGGGGAGCTGTTTTTT,CASTSSGGGNTGELFF
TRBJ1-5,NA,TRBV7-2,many,TGTGCCAGCAGCTCAGGGGTGGGGAGCAATCAGCCCCAGCATTTT,CASSSGVGSNQPQHF
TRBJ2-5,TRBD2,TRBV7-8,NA,TGTGCCAGCAGCTTACTAGGACTAGCGGAGGGGGCCCAGTACTTC,CASSLLGLAEGAQYF
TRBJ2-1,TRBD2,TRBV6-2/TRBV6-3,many,TGTGCCAGCAGTAGGCCAGCGGGGGGAACCTACAATGAGCAGTTCTTC,CASSRPAGGTYNEQFF
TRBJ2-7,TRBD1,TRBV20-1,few,TGCAGTGCTCCTCAGGGGGTTTACGAGCAGTACTTC,CSAPQGVYEQYF
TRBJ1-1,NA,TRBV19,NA,TGTGCCAGTAAGGCAGGGCTGAGCACTGAAGCTTTCTTT,CASKAGLSTEAFF
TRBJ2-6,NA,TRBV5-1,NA,TGCGCCAGCAGCGCTATCCTAGGGGGGGCTGGGGCCAACGTCCTGACTTTC,CASSAILGGAGANVLTF
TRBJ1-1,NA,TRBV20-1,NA,TGCAGGCCTGGGACAGAAGCTTTCTTT,CRPGTEAFF
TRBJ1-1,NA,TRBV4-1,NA,TGCGCCAGCAGCCAAGATTTCCCTTCGAGGGGATACACTGAAGCTTTCTTT,CASSQDFPSRGYTEAFF
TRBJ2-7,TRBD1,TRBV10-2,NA,TGCGCCAGCAGTGTGAGGGGGCTGTCCTACGAGCAGTACTTC,CASSVRGLSYEQYF
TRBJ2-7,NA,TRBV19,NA,TGTGCCATTAGTATGAGGGTGGAGCCTTACGAGCAGTACTTC,CAISMRVEPYEQYF
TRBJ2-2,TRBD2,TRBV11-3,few,TGTGCCAGCAGCATACACCGAGCGGGGGCGAACACCGGGGAGCTGTTTTTT,CASSIHRAGANTGELFF
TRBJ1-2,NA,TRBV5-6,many,TGTGCCAGCAGCAGACTCATTGGAGGGGCAGGAGTATATGGCTACACCTTC,CASSRLIGGAGVYGYTF
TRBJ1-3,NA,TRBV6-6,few,TGTGCCAGCAGTTACCAAGGCTGGCGCGGAAACACCATATATTTT,CASSYQGWRGNTIYF
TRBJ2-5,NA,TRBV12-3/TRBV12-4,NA,TGTGCCAGCAGTCGATCGTATGAGACCCAGTACTTC,CASSRSYETQYF